Here is one T cell receptor beta chain with its context. Its antigen is unidentified. The data belong to a study of CD8+CD57+ T cells in acquired aplastic anemia. Trimming took 3 bases from V and 7 from J; bases not matched to a gene: 6. The V gene's germline CDR1 is WNHNN and CDR2 SYGVQD (reference sequence). This CDR3 has 15 amino acids. Findings and limits, study-wide: Any difference that existed in CD8+ Simpson's diversity between patients and controls was not significant.

It was patients with CD8+CD57+ cell expansion by flow cytometry who were chosen for sequencing. Acquired aplastic anemia of severe grade affected all patients. Genomic DNA, serving as template, underwent TCR beta VDJ and CDR3 profiling. TCRdb called the reads again in MiXCR, with one record for every CDR3 protein. The profile shows about 160,000 distinct CDR3 sequences, around half of them singletons. The sample was sorted CD4+, CD8+, or CD8+CD57+ T cells (not recorded which) from PBMCs. The rearrangement links TRBV10-1 to TRBJ2-1; TRBD2 aligns across 10 bases. This TCR derives from a human donor with aplastic anemia. This CDR3 reads CASSDLAGGYNEQFF. In DNA, the CDR3 is TGCGCCAGCAGTGATTTAGCGGGAGGTTATAATGAGCAGTTCTTC.